This record concerns one TCR beta chain sequence. The data were taken from a study of spatial heterogeneity in lung cancer. Trimming removed 4 bases from V and 6 bases from J; junction bases left unmatched: 5. This CDR3 region has 14 residues. The germline CDR1 and CDR2 sequences are LGHDT and YNNKEL (reference sequence). Sample time point: sample taken at primary tumor resection. From tumor, nontumor lung or frozen PBMC, whole RNA was taken unsorted for sequencing. TCRdb reanalysed the 5' RACE reads using MiXCR and keeps one entry per CDR3 protein. The table includes over 90,000 distinct CDR3 sequences, roughly 10% detected once.

The gene calls are TRBV3-1 and TRBJ2-3; 9 bases match TRBD2. This clonotype originated in a male donor with early-stage non-small cell lung cancer. Source: PBMCs, taken at surgery. This CDR3 is CASSLRLAADTQYF. The CDR3 DNA sequence: TGTGCCAGCAGCCTCCGACTAGCGGCGGATACGCAGTATTTT.